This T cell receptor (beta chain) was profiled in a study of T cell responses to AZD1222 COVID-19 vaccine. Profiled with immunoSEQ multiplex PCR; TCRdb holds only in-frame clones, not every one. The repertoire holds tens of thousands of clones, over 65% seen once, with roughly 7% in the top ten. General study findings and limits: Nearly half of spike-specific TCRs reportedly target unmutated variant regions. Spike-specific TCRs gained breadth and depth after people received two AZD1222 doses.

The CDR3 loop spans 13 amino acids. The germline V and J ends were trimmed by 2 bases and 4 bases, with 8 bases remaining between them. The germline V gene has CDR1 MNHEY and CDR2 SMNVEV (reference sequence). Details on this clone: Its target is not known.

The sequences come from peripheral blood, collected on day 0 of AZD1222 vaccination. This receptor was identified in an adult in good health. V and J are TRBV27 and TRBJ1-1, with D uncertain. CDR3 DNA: TGTGCCAGCAGTTTAGGGGTATTCACTGAAGCTTTCTTT. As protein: CASSLGVFTEAFF.